A selection of T cell receptor beta chains follows, all from one sample in a study of technical replicates of blood from a few donors. Measured with immunoSEQ multiplex PCR; TCRdb has only the in-frame clones, and not every one. Of about 97,000 clones listed, roughly 95% are singletons. Input material: T cells isolated from PBMCs. These receptors were taken from a human donor in good health. Both conserved end residues are part of each CDR3. The D gene is left open where the match is weak. The size field is filled for only some rows; it gives once, few, many or a size class.

clone_size	d_call	v_call	j_call	cdr3_length	cdr3_nt	cdr3_aa
-	-	TRBV9	TRBJ1-2	14	TGTGCCAGCAGCAAAGGGGGAGGGGCCAACGGCTACACCTTC	CASSKGGGANGYTF
-	-	TRBV5-1	TRBJ1-2	13	TGCGCCAGCAGCTTGGAGGCAGGGAATGGCTACACCTTC	CASSLEAGNGYTF
-	-	TRBV11-2	TRBJ1-1	16	TGTGCCAGCAGCTTATCTCCCCCAGGGTCGGGCACTGAAGCTTTCTTT	CASSLSPPGSGTEAFF
-	-	TRBV5-1	TRBJ1-2	13	TGCGCCAGCAGATCCGGGACTAAGGAAGGCTACACCTTC	CASRSGTKEGYTF
-	TRBD1	TRBV19	TRBJ2-7	15	TGTGCCAGTAGTAGAAGGACAGGGCCTTCCTACGAGCAGTACTTC	CASSRRTGPSYEQYF
few	-	TRBV25-1	TRBJ1-1	13	TGTGCCAGCAGGGACAGTGTGTACACTGAAGCTTTCTTT	CASRDSVYTEAFF
-	TRBD2	TRBV5-4	TRBJ2-1	17	TGTGCCAGCAGCGGGCCGGGACTAGCGGGAGGCTACAATGAGCAGTTCTTC	CASSGPGLAGGYNEQFF
-	-	TRBV4-1	TRBJ2-1	16	TGCGCCAGCAGCCAAATAAACAGGGAACCCTACAATGAGCAGTTCTTC	CASSQINREPYNEQFF
-	-	TRBV4-1	TRBJ2-1	16	TGCGCCAGCGGGCCGCTCCAAACCCGCTCCTACAATGAGCAGTTCTTC	CASGPLQTRSYNEQFF
-	-	TRBV11-3	TRBJ1-2	12	TGTGCCAGCACCCAGCAGGGGAATGGCTACACCTTC	CASTQQGNGYTF
-	TRBD1	TRBV29-1	TRBJ1-1	13	TGCAGCGTTGGGGACAGGGGTTCCTCCGAAGCTTTCTTT	CSVGDRGSSEAFF
-	TRBD1	TRBV15	TRBJ2-6	16	TGTGCCACCAGCAGATACAGGGGGCCAGGGGCCAACGTCCTGACTTTC	CATSRYRGPGANVLTF
-	-	TRBV6-5	TRBJ1-2	15	TGTGCCAGCAGTTACTCTCTAGGGGGTATCGATGGCTACACCTTC	CASSYSLGGIDGYTF
-	-	TRBV6-6	TRBJ2-5	14	TGTGCCAGCAGTCGTACGGGGAATTTGGAGACCCAGTACTTC	CASSRTGNLETQYF
-	-	TRBV7-9	TRBJ1-1	12	TGTGCCAGCGCAACAGGGTACACTGAAGCTTTCTTT	CASATGYTEAFF
-	-	TRBV21-1	TRBJ2-2	17	TGTGCCAGCAGCAAAAATGGGGGACTTTGGTGTCGCGGGGAGCTGTTTTTT	CASSKNGGLWCRGELFF
-	-	TRBV7-8	TRBJ1-2	16	TGTGCCAGCAGCCCGGTCGGCCTCGGAGCTAACTATGGCTACACCTTC	CASSPVGLGANYGYTF
-	-	TRBV18	TRBJ1-4	18	TGTGCCAGCTCACCAAAGTTGAGGGAACGGGGAACTAATGAAAAACTGTTTTTT	CASSPKLRERGTNEKLFF
-	-	TRBV27	TRBJ1-2	14	TGTGCCAGCATGTTAGTCGGTAGTAACTATGGCTACACCTTC	CASMLVGSNYGYTF
-	TRBD1	TRBV12-5	TRBJ2-1	16	TGTGCTAGTGGTTTGGTACTCGCTCAGGGGGCTGGGGAGCAGTTCTTC	CASGLVLAQGAGEQFF
-	-	TRBV10-2	TRBJ2-3	13	TGCGCCAGCAGTGGGCAGGGCCCAGATACGCAGTATTTT	CASSGQGPDTQYF
-	TRBD1	TRBV6-6	TRBJ1-3	16	TGTGCCAGCAGTTACTCGGGGGACAGGGCTGGAAACACCATATATTTT	CASSYSGDRAGNTIYF
-	TRBD2	TRBV27	TRBJ2-3	13	TGTGCCAGCATGGCGGGGGGGGGAGATACGCAGTATTTT	CASMAGGGDTQYF
once	-	TRBV19	TRBJ1-1	16	TGTGCCAGTAGTACCTTAGGTGGGGCAGGAAACACTGAAGCTTTCTTT	CASSTLGGAGNTEAFF
-	-	TRBV7-8	TRBJ1-4	13	TGTGCCAGCAGCTTATCAGAACCTGGGCCGTCCTTTTTT	CASSLSEPGPSFF
-	TRBD1	TRBV19	TRBJ1-2	13	TGTGCCAGTAGCTCAGGGGGACCCTATGGCTACACCTTC	CASSSGGPYGYTF
-	-	TRBV6-6	TRBJ1-5	15	TGTGCCAGCACCCCTACGGGGGGGTTCAATCAGCCCCAGCATTTT	CASTPTGGFNQPQHF
-	TRBD2	TRBV5-1	TRBJ2-1	15	TGCGCCAGCAGCCTATTAGCGGGAGGGCCCAATGAGCAGTTCTTC	CASSLLAGGPNEQFF
-	-	TRBV28	TRBJ1-1	15	TGTGCCAGCAGTTTATTTGGGACATTACGCACTGAAGCTTTCTTT	CASSLFGTLRTEAFF
once	TRBD1	TRBV10-3	TRBJ2-1	15	TGTGCCATCAGTGAGGCCGGGACAGGCGGCAATGAGCAGTTCTTC	CAISEAGTGGNEQFF
once	-	TRBV11-2	TRBJ2-7	15	TGTGCCAGCAGCCGCCCCAGGGTATCTGCGTACGAGCAGTACTTC	CASSRPRVSAYEQYF
-	-	TRBV5-1	TRBJ2-3	16	TGCGCCAGCAGCCGACGAGCGGGCTTTAGCACAGATACGCAGTATTTT	CASSRRAGFSTDTQYF
-	-	TRBV6-5	TRBJ1-5	15	TGTGCCAGCAGTTACGGCGGAAATAGCAATCAGCCCCAGCATTTT	CASSYGGNSNQPQHF
-	TRBD1	TRBV7-9	TRBJ1-1	14	TGTGCCAGCAGCTTTACAGGGGTCAACACTGAAGCTTTCTTT	CASSFTGVNTEAFF
-	TRBD1	TRBV7-8	TRBJ2-3	17	TGTGCCAGCAGACCCAACAACCGGGACAGAGTAACAGATACGCAGTATTTT	CASRPNNRDRVTDTQYF
-	-	TRBV5-1	TRBJ2-3	16	TGCGCCAGCAGCTTGGTCTTACAGGGTTTGGGGGATACGCAGTATTTT	CASSLVLQGLGDTQYF
-	TRBD1	TRBV12-5	TRBJ1-3	15	TGTGCTAGTGGCCTATCAGGGGGATTTGGAAACACCATATATTTT	CASGLSGGFGNTIYF
-	-	TRBV19	TRBJ1-5	13	TGTGCCAGCTCCAGCGGGTCGGTTCAGCCCCAGCATTTT	CASSSGSVQPQHF
-	TRBD2	TRBV5-1	TRBJ2-3	17	TGCGCCAGCAGCGGGGGGCCGGGAGGGGCAAGCACAGATACGCAGTATTTT	CASSGGPGGASTDTQYF
-	TRBD1	TRBV7-9	TRBJ2-5	15	TGTGCCAGCAGCTTCCTACAGGGGTTGGGTGAGACCCAGTACTTC	CASSFLQGLGETQYF
-	-	TRBV6-5	TRBJ2-7	15	TGTGCCAGCAGTTACTCTCCCAGGGGAGCCTACGAGCAGTACTTC	CASSYSPRGAYEQYF
-	TRBD1	TRBV5-6	TRBJ1-5	16	TGTGCCAGCAGCTTGTCAGGGGGCGGAAACAATCAGCCCCAGCATTTT	CASSLSGGGNNQPQHF
-	TRBD1	TRBV4-1	TRBJ1-1	16	TGCGCCAGCAGCCAAGATAGGGGGCTGAGACCGAATGAAGCTTTCTTT	CASSQDRGLRPNEAFF
-	-	TRBV7-9	TRBJ1-4	17	TGTGCCAGCAGCTTAGTGGGTCCTCTAGAGGGAGTTGAAAAACTGTTTTTT	CASSLVGPLEGVEKLFF
-	-	TRBV10-1	TRBJ2-1	16	TGCGCCAGCAGTGAGTCGATCAAACCCGTAGGAGGTGAGCAGTTCTTC	CASSESIKPVGGEQFF
-	-	TRBV28	TRBJ2-1	14	TGTGCCAGCAGTTCTGGACAGGTGGAGGGTGAGCAGTTCTTC	CASSSGQVEGEQFF
-	-	TRBV5-6	TRBJ2-5	13	TGTGCCAGCAGCTTCGGGACTCAAGAGACCCAGTACTTC	CASSFGTQETQYF
-	-	TRBV13	TRBJ2-7	14	TGTGCCAGCAGAAAAACCGGGGGTAGCCACGAGCAGTACTTC	CASRKTGGSHEQYF
-	-	TRBV6-6	TRBJ2-3	15	TGTGCCAGCAGGGGCCTTTTACCTACTGCAGATACGCAGTATTTT	CASRGLLPTADTQYF
-	-	TRBV9	TRBJ1-3	14	TGTGCCAGCAGCGGAGCCGTCTCTGGAAACACCATATATTTT	CASSGAVSGNTIYF
-	TRBD1	TRBV10-3	TRBJ2-7	14	TGTGCCATCAGTCGGACAGGAGGACTGTACGAGCAGTACTTC	CAISRTGGLYEQYF
-	-	TRBV21-1	TRBJ2-7	18	TGTGCCAGCAGTCTCATCCACTTATCAGGGCTTGCCGTCTACGAGCAGTACTTC	CASSLIHLSGLAVYEQYF
-	-	TRBV6-5	TRBJ2-2	12	TGTGCCAGCAGTTACACGGCCGGGGAGCTGTTTTTT	CASSYTAGELFF
-	-	TRBV6-1	TRBJ2-3	13	TGTGCCAGCAGTGAAGCAAGCCCAGATACGCAGTATTTT	CASSEASPDTQYF
-	-	TRBV28	TRBJ2-5	13	TGTGCCAGCATAGACAGAGCCCAAGAGACCCAGTACTTC	CASIDRAQETQYF
-	TRBD1	TRBV6-5	TRBJ2-3	16	TGTGCCAGCAGTTACCGGACAGGCCTTAGCACAGATACGCAGTATTTT	CASSYRTGLSTDTQYF
-	-	TRBV7-8	TRBJ1-5	14	TGTGCCAGCAGCTTACGGGGGGAGAGTCAGCCCCAGCATTTT	CASSLRGESQPQHF
-	-	TRBV7-9	TRBJ1-2	15	TGTGCCAGCAGCTTAAGGCAGCTAGCTAACTATGGCTACACCTTC	CASSLRQLANYGYTF
-	-	TRBV7-9	TRBJ2-1	12	TGTGCCAGCAGCTTTGTCCCTAATGAGCAGTTCTTC	CASSFVPNEQFF
once	TRBD2	TRBV4-1	TRBJ2-3	18	TGCGCCAGCAGCCAAGACGGGTCCGGACTAGCGGGGGGAGATACGCAGTATTTT	CASSQDGSGLAGGDTQYF